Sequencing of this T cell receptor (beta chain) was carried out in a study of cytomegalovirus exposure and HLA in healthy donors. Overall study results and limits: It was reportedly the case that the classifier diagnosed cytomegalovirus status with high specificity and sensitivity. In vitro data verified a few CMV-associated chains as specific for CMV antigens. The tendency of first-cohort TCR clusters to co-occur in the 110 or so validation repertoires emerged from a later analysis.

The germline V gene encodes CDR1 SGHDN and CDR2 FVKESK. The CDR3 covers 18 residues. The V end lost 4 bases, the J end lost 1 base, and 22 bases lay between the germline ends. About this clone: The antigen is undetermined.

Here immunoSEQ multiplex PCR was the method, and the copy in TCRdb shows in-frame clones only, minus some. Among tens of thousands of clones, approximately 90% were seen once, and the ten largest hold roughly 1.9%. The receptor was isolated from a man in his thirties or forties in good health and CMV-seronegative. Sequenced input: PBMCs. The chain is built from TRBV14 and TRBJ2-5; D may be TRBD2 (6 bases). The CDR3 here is CASSLRKAGTLPQETQYF. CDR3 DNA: TGTGCCAGCAGCCTCCGGAAGGCGGGGACCCTGCCCCAAGAGACCCAGTACTTC.